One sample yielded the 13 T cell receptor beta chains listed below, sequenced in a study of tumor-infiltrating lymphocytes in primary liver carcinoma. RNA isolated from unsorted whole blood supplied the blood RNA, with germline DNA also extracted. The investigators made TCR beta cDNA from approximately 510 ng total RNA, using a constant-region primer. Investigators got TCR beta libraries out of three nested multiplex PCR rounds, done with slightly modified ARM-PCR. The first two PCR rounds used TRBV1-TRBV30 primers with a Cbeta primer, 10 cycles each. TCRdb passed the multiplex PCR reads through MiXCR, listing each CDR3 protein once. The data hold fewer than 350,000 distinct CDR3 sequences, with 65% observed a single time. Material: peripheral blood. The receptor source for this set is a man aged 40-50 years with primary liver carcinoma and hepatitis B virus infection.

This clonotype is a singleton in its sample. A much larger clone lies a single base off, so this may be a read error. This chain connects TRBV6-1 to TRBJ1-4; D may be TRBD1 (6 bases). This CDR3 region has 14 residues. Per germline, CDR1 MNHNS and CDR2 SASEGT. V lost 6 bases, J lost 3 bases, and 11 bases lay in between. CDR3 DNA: TGTGCCAGCAGCCAGAGACAGGCTAATGAAAAACTGTTTTTT. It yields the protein CASSQRQANEKLFF.

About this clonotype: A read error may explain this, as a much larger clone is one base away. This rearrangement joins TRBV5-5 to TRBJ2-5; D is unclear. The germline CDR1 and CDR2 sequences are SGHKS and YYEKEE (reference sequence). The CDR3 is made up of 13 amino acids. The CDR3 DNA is TGTGCCAGCAGCTTGTACAGAGAAGAGACCCAGTGCTTC. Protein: CASSLYREETQCF.

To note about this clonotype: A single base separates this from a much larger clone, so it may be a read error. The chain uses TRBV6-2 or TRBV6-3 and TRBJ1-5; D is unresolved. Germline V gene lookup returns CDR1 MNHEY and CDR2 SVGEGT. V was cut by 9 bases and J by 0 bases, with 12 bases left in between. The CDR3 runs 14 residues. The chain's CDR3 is CASNGRYSNQPQHF. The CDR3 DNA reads TGTGCCAGTAATGGACGGTATAGCAATCAGCCCCAGCATTTT.

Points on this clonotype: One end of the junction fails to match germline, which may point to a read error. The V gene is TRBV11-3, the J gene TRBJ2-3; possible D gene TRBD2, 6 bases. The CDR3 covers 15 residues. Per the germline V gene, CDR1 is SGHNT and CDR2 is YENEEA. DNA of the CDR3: TGTGCCAGGAGCTTCAGGAGCGGGCACACAGATACGCAGTATTTT. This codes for CARSFRSGHTDTQYF.

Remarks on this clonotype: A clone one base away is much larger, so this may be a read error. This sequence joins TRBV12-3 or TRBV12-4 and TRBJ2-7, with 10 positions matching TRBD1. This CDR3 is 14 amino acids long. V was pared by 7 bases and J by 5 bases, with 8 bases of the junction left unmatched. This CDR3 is CASNHRDRGHEQYF. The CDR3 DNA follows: TGTGCCAGCAATCACCGGGACAGGGGCCACGAGCAGTACTTC.

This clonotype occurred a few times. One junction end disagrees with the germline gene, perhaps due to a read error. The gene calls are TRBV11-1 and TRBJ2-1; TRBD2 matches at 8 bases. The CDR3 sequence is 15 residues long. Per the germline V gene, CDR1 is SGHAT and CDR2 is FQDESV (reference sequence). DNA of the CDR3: TGTGCCAGGAGCTTAACTAGCGGAAAGACAAATGAGCAGTTCTTC. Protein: CARSLTSGKTNEQFF.

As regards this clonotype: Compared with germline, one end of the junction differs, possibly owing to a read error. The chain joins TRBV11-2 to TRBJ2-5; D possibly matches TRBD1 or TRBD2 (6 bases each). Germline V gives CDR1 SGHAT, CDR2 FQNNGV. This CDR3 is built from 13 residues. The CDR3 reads CASSLEFGGTLYF. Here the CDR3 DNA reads TGTGCCAGCAGCTTAGAGTTCGGGGGCACCCTGTACTTC.

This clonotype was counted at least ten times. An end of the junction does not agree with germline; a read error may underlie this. CDR3: CASSLGRTGELFF. CDR3 DNA: TGTGCCAGCAGTTTAGGGAGGACCGGGGAGCTGTTTTTT. J is TRBJ2-2 and V is TRBV7-9, with D possibly being TRBD2 (6 bases). This CDR3 comprises 13 residues. Germline V lookup: CDR1 SEHNR, CDR2 FQNEAQ (reference sequence).

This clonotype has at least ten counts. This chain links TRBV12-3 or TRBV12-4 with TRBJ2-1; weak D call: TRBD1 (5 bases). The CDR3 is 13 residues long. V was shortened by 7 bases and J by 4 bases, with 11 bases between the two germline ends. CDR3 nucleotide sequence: TGTGCCAGCACCTGGACAAATTACAATGAGCAGTTCTTC. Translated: CASTWTNYNEQFF.

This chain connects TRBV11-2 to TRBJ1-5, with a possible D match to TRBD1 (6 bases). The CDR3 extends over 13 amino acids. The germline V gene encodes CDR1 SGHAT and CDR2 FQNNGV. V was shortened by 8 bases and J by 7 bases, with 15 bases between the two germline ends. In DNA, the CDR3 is TGTGCCAGCGGCGCCGGGGGACAACAGCCCCAGCATTTT. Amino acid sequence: CASGAGGQQPQHF.

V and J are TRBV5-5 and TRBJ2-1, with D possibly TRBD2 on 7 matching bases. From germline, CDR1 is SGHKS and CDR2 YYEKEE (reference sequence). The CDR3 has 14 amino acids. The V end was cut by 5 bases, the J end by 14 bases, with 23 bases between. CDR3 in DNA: TGTGCCAGCAGACCTCAAGGGGGGGTGAATGGGAAGTTCTTC. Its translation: CASRPQGGVNGKFF.

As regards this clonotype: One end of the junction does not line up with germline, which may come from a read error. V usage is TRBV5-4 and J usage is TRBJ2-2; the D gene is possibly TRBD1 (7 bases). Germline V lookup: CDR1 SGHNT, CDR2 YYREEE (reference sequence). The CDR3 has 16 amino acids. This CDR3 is CASSVAQGGGTGELFF. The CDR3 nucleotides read TGTGCCAGCAGCGTGGCCCAGGGGGGAGGCACCGGGGAGCTGTTTTTC. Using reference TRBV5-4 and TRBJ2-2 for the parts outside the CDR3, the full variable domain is ETGVTQSPTHLIKTRGQQVTLRCSSQSGHNTVSWYQQALGQGPQFIFQYYREEENGRGNFPPRFSGLQFPNYSSELNVNALELDDSALYLCASSVAQGGGTGELFFGEGSRLTVL.

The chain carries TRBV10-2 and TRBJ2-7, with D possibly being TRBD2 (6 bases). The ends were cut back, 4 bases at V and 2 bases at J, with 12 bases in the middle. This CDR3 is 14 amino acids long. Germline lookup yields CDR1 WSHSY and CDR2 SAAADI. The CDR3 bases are TGCGCCAGCAGTGCCGAACTAGCAACCTACGAGCAGTACTTC. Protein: CASSAELATYEQYF.